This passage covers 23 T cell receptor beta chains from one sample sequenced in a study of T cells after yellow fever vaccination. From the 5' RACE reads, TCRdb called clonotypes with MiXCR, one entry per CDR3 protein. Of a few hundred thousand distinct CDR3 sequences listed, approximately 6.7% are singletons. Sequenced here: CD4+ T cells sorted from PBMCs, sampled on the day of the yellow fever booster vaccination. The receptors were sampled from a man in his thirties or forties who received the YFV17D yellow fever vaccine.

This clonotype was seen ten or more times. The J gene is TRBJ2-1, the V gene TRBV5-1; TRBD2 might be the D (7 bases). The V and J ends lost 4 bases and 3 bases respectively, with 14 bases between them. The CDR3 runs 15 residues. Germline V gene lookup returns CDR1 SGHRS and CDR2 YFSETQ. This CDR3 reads CASSRGGGSYNEQFF. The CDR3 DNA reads TGCGCCAGCAGCCGTGGGGGGGGCAGCTACAATGAGCAGTTCTTC.

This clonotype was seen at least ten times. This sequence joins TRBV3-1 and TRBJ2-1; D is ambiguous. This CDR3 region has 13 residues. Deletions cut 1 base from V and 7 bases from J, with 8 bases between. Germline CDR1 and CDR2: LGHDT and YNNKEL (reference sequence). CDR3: CASSQGLVNEQFF. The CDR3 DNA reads TGTGCCAGCAGCCAAGGATTAGTGAATGAGCAGTTCTTC.

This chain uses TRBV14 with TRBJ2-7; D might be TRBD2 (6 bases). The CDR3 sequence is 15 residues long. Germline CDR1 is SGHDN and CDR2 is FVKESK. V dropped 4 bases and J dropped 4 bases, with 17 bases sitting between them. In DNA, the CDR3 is TGTGCCAGCAGCCCCCGGGAAGCGGGCGGGTACGAGCAGTACTTC. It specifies CASSPREAGGYEQYF.

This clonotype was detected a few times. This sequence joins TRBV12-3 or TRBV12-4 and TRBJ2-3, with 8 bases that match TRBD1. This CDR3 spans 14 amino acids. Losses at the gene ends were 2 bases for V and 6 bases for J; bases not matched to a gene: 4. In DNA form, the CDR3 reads TGTGCCAGCAGTTTACTCAGGGGGCGGGATACGCAGTATTTT. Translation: CASSLLRGRDTQYF.

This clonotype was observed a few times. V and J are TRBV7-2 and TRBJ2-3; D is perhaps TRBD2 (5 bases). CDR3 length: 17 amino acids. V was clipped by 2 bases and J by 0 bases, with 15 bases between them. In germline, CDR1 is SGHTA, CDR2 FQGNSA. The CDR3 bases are TGTGCCAGCAGCTTATTGTATTCTAGCTCCAGCACAGATACGCAGTATTTT. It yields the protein CASSLLYSSSSTDTQYF.

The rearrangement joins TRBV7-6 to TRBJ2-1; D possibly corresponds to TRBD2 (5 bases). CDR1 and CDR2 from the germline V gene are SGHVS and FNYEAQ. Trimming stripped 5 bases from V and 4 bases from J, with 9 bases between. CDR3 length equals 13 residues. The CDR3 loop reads CASSPEGYNEQFF. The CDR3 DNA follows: TGTGCCAGCAGCCCTGAGGGATACAATGAGCAGTTCTTC.

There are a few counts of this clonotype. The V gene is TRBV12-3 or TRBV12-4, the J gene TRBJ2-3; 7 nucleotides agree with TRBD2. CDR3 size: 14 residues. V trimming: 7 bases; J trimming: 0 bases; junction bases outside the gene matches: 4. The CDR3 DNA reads TGTGCCAGCAACTACGGGAGGAGCACAGATACGCAGTATTTT. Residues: CASNYGRSTDTQYF.

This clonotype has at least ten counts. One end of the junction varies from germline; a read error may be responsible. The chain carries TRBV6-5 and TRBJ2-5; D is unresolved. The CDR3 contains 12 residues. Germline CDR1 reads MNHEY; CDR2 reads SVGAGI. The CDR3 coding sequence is TGTGCCAGCAGTTCCCTGAAAGAGGCCCAGTACTTC. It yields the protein CASSSLKEAQYF.

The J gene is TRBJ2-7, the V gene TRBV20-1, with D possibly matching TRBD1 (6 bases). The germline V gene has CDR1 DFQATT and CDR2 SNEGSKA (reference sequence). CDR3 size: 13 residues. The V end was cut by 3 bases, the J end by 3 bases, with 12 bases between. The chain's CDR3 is CSARTGVGYEQYF. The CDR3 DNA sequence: TGCAGTGCTAGGACAGGAGTAGGCTACGAGCAGTACTTC.

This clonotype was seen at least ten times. Here the CDR3 DNA reads TGCGCCAGCAGCTTGGACTGGAGGGATACGCAGTATTTT. Protein sequence: CASSLDWRDTQYF. The chain has TRBV5-1 and TRBJ2-3; tentative D call: TRBD2 (5 bases). The V gene's germline CDR1 is SGHRS and CDR2 YFSETQ. This CDR3 is built from 13 residues. Trimming took off 0 bases at V and 6 bases at J, with 8 bases between the two ends.

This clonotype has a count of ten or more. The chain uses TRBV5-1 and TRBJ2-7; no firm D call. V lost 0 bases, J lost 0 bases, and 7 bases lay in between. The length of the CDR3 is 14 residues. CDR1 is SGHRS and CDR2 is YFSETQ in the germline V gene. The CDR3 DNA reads TGCGCCAGCAGCTTGGAGCGCGGCTCCTACGAGCAGTACTTC. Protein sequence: CASSLERGSYEQYF.

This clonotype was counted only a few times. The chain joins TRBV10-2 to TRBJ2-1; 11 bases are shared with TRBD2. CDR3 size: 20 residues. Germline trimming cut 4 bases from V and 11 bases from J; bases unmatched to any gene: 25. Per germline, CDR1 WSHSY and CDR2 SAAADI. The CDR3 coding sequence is TGCGCCAGCAGTGTATCCCGACTAGCGGGACGCCCCCTTAAGCTCGAAAAGCAGTTCTTC. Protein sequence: CASSVSRLAGRPLKLEKQFF.

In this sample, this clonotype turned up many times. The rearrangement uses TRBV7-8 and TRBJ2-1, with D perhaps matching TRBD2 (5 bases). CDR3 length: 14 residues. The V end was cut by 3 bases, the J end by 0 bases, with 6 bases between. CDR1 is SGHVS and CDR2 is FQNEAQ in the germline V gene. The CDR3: CASSLSGSYNEQFF. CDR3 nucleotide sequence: TGTGCCAGCAGCTTGAGCGGCTCCTACAATGAGCAGTTCTTC.

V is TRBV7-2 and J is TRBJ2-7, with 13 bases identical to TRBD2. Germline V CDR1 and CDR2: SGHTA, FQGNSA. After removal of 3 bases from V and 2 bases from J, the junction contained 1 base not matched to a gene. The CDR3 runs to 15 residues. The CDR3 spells CASSFTSGGAYEQYF. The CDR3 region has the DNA TGTGCCAGCAGCTTTACTAGCGGGGGGGCCTACGAGCAGTACTTC.

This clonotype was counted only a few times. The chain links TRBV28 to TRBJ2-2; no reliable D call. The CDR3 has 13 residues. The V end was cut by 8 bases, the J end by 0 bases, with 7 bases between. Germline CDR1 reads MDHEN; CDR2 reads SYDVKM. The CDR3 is CASSGTNTGELFF. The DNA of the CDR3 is TGTGCCAGCTCGGGTACGAACACCGGGGAGCTGTTTTTT.

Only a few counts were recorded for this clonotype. For the CDR3, the DNA is TGCGCCAGCAGTCCCCCCCGGGACAGGGTCAACGAGCAGTACTTC. This sequence encodes CASSPPRDRVNEQYF. The chain uses TRBV10-2 and TRBJ2-7; 9 positions agree with TRBD1. Trimming cost V 5 bases and J 5 bases; bases outside gene matches: 10. The CDR3 sequence is 15 residues long. Germline CDR1 WSHSY, CDR2 SAAADI.

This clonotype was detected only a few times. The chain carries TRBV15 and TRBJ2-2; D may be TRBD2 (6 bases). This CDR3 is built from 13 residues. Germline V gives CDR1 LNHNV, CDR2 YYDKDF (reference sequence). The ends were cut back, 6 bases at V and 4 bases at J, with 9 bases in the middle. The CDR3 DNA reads TGTGCCACCAGTCGGGGGAGCACCGGGGAGCTGTTTTTT. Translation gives CATSRGSTGELFF.

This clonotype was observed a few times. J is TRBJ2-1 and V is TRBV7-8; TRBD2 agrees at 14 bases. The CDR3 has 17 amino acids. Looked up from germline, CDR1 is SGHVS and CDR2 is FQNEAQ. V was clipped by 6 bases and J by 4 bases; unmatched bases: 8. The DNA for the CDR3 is TGTGCCAGCAGACAAGGACTAGCGGGAGGACTTTACAATGAGCAGTTCTTC. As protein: CASRQGLAGGLYNEQFF.

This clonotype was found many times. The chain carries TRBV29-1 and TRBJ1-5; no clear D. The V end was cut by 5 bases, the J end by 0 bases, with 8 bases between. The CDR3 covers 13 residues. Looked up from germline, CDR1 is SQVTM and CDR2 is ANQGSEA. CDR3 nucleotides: TGCAGCGTTAAGAGGGATAGCAATCAGCCCCAGCATTTT. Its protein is CSVKRDSNQPQHF.

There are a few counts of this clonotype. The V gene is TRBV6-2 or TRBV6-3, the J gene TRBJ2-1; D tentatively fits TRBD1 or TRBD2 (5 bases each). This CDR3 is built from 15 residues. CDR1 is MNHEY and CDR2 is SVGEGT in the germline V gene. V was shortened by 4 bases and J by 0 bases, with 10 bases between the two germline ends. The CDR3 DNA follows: TGTGCCAGCAGTTCGGCAGGGAGCTCCTACAATGAGCAGTTCTTC. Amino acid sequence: CASSSAGSSYNEQFF.

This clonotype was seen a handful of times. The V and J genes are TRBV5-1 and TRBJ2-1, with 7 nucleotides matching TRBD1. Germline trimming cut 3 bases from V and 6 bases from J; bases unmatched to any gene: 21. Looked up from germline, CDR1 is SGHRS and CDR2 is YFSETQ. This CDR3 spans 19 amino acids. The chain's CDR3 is CASSSPGTVGPSRLNEQFF. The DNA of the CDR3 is TGCGCCAGCAGCTCACCCGGGACAGTTGGGCCTAGCCGGCTCAATGAGCAGTTCTTC.

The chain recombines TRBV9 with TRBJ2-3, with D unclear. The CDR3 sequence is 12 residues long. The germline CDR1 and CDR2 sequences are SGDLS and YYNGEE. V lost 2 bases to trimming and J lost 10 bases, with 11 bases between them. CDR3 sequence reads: CASSVEVGAQYF. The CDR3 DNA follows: TGTGCCAGCAGCGTTGAGGTTGGTGCGCAGTATTTT.

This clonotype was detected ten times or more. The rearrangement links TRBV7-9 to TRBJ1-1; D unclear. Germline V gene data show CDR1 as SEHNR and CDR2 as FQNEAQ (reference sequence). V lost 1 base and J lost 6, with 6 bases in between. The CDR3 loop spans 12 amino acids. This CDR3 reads CASSLVGAEAFF. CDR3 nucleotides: TGTGCCAGCAGCTTAGTTGGTGCTGAAGCTTTCTTT.